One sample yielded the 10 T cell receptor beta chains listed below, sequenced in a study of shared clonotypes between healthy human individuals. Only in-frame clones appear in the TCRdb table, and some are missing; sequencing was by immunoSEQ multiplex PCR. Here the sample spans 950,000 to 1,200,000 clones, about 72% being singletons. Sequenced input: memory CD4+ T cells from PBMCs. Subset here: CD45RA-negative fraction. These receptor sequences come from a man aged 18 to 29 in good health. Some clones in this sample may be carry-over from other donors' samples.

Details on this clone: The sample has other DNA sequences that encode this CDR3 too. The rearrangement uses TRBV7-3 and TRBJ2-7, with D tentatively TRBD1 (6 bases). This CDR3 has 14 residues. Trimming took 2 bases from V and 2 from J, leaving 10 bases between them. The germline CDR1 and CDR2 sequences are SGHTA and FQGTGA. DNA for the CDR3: TGTGCCAGCAGCTTAGGGGGCGGCCCCTACGAGCAGTACTTC. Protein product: CASSLGGGPYEQYF.

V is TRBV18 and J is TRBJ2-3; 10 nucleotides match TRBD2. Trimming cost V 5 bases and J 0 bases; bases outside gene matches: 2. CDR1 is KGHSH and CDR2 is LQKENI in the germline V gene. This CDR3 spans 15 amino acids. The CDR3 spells CASSELAGSTDTQYF. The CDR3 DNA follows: TGTGCCAGCTCAGAACTAGCGGGAAGCACAGATACGCAGTATTTT.

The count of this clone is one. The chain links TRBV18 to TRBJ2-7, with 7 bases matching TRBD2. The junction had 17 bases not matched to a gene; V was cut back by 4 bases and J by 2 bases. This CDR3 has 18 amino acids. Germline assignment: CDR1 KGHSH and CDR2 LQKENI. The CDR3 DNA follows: TGTGCCAGCTCACGTCCTTTGGGGGAGGGGACTGCGACCTACGAGCAGTACTTC. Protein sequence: CASSRPLGEGTATYEQYF.

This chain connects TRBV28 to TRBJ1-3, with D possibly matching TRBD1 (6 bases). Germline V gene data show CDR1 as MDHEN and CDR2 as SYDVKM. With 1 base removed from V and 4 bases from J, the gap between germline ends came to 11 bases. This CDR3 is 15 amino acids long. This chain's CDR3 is CASSLYGRGGNTIYF. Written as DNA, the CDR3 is TGTGCCAGCAGTTTATATGGCAGGGGAGGAAACACCATATATTTT.

CDR3 region: CASSQVFLKTGELFF. CDR3 nucleotides: TGCGCCAGCAGCCAAGTCTTCCTCAAAACCGGGGAGCTGTTTTTT. The V and J genes are TRBV4-1 and TRBJ2-2; D not resolved. Germline CDR1 reads MGHRA; CDR2 reads YSYEKL. V dropped 1 base and J dropped 5 bases, with 11 bases sitting between them. The CDR3 is made up of 15 amino acids.

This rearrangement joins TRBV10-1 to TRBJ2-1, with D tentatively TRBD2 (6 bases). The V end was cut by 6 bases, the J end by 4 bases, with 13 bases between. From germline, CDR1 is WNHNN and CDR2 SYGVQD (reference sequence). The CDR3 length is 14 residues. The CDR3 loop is CASSSDYLYNEQFF. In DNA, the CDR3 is TGCGCCAGCAGCTCGGACTACCTATACAATGAGCAGTTCTTC.

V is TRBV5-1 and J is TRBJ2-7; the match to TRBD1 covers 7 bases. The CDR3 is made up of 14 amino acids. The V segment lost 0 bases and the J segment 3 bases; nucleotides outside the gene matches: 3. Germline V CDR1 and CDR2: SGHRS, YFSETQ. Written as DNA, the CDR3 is TGCGCCAGCAGCTTGGATACAGGGGACTACGAGCAGTACTTC. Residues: CASSLDTGDYEQYF.

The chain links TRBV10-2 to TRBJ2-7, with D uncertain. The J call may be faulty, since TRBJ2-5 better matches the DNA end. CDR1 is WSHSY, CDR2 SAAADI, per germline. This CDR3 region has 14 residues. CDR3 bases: TGCGCCAGCAGTGACAACCGGCGAGATGGGACCCAGTACTTC. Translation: CASSDNRRDGTQYF.

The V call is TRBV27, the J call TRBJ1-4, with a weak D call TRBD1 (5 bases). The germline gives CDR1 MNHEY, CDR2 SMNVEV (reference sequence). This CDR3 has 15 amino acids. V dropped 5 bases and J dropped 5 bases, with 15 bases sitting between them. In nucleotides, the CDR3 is TGTGCCAGCAGTCTAGACAGAAGTGAGAATGAAAAACTGTTTTTT. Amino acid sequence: CASSLDRSENEKLFF.

The CDR3, as DNA: TGTGCCAGCAGCTTAGCCTTAGGCCTAGAGCAGTACTTC. It codes for CASSLALGLEQYF. The V gene is TRBV7-9, the J gene TRBJ2-7; D is unclear. This CDR3 comprises 13 residues. Looked up from germline, CDR1 is SEHNR and CDR2 is FQNEAQ (reference sequence). Trimming cost V 0 bases and J 7 bases, with 10 bases left between them.